Below, one T cell receptor (beta chain) is given with its context. Its antigen remains undetermined. Base qualities are not provided; no much larger clone lies one nucleotide away. This record comes from a study of cytomegalovirus exposure and HLA in healthy donors (dated by TCRdb to the late 2010s). Notes on the research overall: In an earlier analysis of about 560 of the donors, approximately 300 Gb of sequence data and 90 million to 120 million unique TCR beta sequences from 180 million or so T cells were reported. About 300 gigabases of sequencing data and approximately 84 million unique TCR sequences were included in an early release covering 500 to 750 HLA-typed donors. The genetic ancestry cluster associated with self-reported Caucasian donors included approximately 85% of the roughly 410 genotyped donors. The study aimed to test whether signatures of past pathogen exposure could be identified by cataloging public T cell receptors. The study used immunosequencing to profile the T cell repertoires of several hundred subjects and linked those repertoires to cytomegalovirus serostatus. In addition to the first cohort of hundreds of subjects, a separate validation cohort of 100 to 150 different subjects was used. To predict cytomegalovirus infection status, the study combined high-throughput TCR immunosequencing, statistical association of individual TCRs with disease status, and machine learning. A later analysis re-examined previously published TCR beta repertoires from roughly 650 donors and added high-resolution HLA genotyping to investigate patterns of TCR occurrence. Rather than using new phenotypic data, the later analysis identified candidate immune exposures from TCR beta sequences and from how often those sequences occurred across donors. To decide whether each TCR beta V gene segment behaved as functional or pseudogenic, an earlier analysis of over 500 of the donors relied on high-throughput TCR beta sequencing. Donor age, sex, ethnicity and CMV serostatus were collected together with the repertoire data. Genome-wide SNP genotypes for about three fifths of the roughly 700 donors were used in a later genetic analysis, which treated that subset as a discovery cohort. Every repertoire in the discovery cohort had been generated on one and the same sequencing platform. Both class I and class II loci were covered by HLA typing, at four-digit resolution. Typing coverage varied by locus: roughly 629-630 donors for A, B, C, DRB1 and DQB1; more than 500 for DQA1; 600 to 610 for DPA1; 400 to 480 for DPB1. Because of strong linkage in the cohort, a few DR-DQ haplotypes were treated as single units for association and clustering. Across 300 to 500 genotyped donors of the cohort, an average of approximately 240,000 unique TCR beta nucleotide sequences per donor were sequenced, and around 20% of those sequences were non-productive.

Germline trimming amounts to 6 bases on V and 3 bases on J, with 5 as the count of junction bases outside the gene matches. Reading the germline V gene gives CDR1 SNHLY and CDR2 FYNNEI. The CDR3 runs 14 residues from the cysteine to the phenylalanine. Only the CDR3 DNA stays, 42 bases, in frame from base 1. Points the paper makes about the study in general: Correlated functional status among segregating V segments might reflect linkage disequilibrium, but an unknown experimental factor could not be ruled out. A later genetic analysis associated a missense DCLRE1C variant with V-gene and J-gene trimming of TCR beta chains, and an independent cohort replicated the association. According to a later genetic analysis, donors in an Asian-associated ancestry cluster had fewer N-insertions in productive TCRs than the approximately 630-donor mean. The earlier analysis of about 600 of the donors excluded 15 to 20 rarely observed V segments, including chromosome 9 orphons, because counts were too low. In a later analysis, TCR association rates were found to vary across HLA loci, with the most associated TCRs seen for DRB1 alleles and the fewest for HLA-C alleles. A cluster of highly shared sequence variants was judged likely to represent a technical artifact of the sequencing pipeline. The 87-base-pair reads could not distinguish some IMGT-functional V segments, including TRBV6-2 and TRBV6-3, so those segments were excluded. The study gave a list of roughly 150 TCR beta chains associated with cytomegalovirus. An earlier analysis of around 500 of the donors showed that most TCR beta V segments appeared in productive rearrangements either about 87% or about 30% of the time, which broadly matched IMGT annotations. A further reported finding was that TCR beta sequences accurately predicted the HLA-A and HLA-B alleles for most subjects in the first cohort. This cohort had only TCR beta chains sequenced, and the lack of alpha or paired-chain data limited which features could be detected. In a later analysis, most CMV-associated TCR beta chains were found to appear HLA-restricted, with HLA associations seemingly driven largely by CMV exposure. In vitro tests confirmed that three of the cytomegalovirus-associated TCR beta chains recognize cytomegalovirus antigens. Because HLA typing was unavailable for some donors at each locus, only the typed subset was used in association tests. It was suggested by the authors that the approach could potentially be generalized to other disease states and immunological phenotypes. Most TCR sequences were seen in very few donors, while some public TCRs were found in many individuals. Immune exposure information for the cohort was limited to CMV serostatus. In both the original and validation cohorts, the classifier was reported to diagnose cytomegalovirus status with high specificity and sensitivity. Compared with equally common non-associated chains, HLA-associated TCR beta chains in a later analysis were more clonally expanded and had lower generation probabilities. A later analysis reported that several top co-occurrence clusters appeared linked to parvovirus B19, influenza, CMV and Epstein-Barr virus. When HLA alleles, especially DR and DQ, strongly co-occurred, attributing TCR associations to individual alleles was difficult. Roughly uniform sequencing depth across donors was assumed in presence/absence analyses, although this assumption may not hold. In a later analysis, some 17,000 TCR beta sequences were associated with specific HLA alleles at a false discovery rate of 0.05.

Library generation was performed with the immunoSEQ multiplex PCR assay. The multiplex PCR relied on a mix of 60 forward primers for TCR Vbeta segments and 13 reverse primers for TCR Jbeta segments. The CDR3 region of rearranged TCR beta genes was amplified from genomic DNA by a multiplex PCR assay. The Illumina HiSeq System was used to sequence the amplified TCR beta libraries as 87-base-pair reads. In the authors' own workflow: In a later analysis, tens of millions of unique TCR beta chains were counted across the roughly 700 repertoires, and approximately 9.9 million of these chains were shared by at least two donors. A nearest-neighbor algorithm error-corrected the raw reads and collapsed the reads into unique sequences, merging closely related sequences to remove PCR and sequencing errors. V, D and J gene segments were assigned by aligning CDR3 sequences to IMGT reference sequences. For a sequence to be retained, at least a six-nucleotide match to both a V gene segment and a J gene segment was required. Rearrangements were called productive when the CDR3 lacked stop codons and stayed in frame with V and J; all others were non-productive. Following IMGT convention, CDR3 was defined as the stretch from the second conserved V-encoded cysteine to the conserved J-encoded phenylalanine. In an earlier analysis of roughly 580 of the donors, sequences lacking an unambiguous match to a single V gene segment were excluded. In an earlier analysis of some 590 of the donors, V segments were called functional above 56.7% productive rearrangements and were called segregating when the between-donor standard deviation exceeded 5%. A statistical classification framework was developed to diagnose cytomegalovirus status using the catalog of TCR beta chain sequences. A later analysis assigned V and J genes by comparing TCR nucleotide sequences with IMGT/GENE-DB human TR gene sequences. The TCRdist pipeline was used in a later analysis to assign CDR3 sequences and most-parsimonious VDJ recombination scenarios. In a later analysis, each TCR beta chain was defined by its CDR3 amino acid sequence together with its V-gene family, and reads lacking a unique V-gene family were excluded. In a later analysis, approximately 640 highly shared, low-generation-probability nucleotide sequences were removed to address suspected cross-contamination and a sequencing artifact. In a later analysis, a clonal expansion index for each public chain was calculated from normalized within-repertoire ranks of inferred template counts. A later analysis computed generation probabilities with a VDJ recombination model fitted to out-of-frame rearrangements, and checked the results against IGoR. A later analysis scored TCR-TCR, TCR-HLA and TCR-CMV co-occurrence with hypergeometric tests, applying a repertoire-size bias correction to TCR pairs. False discovery rates were estimated in a later analysis by permuting HLA or CMV assignments 20 times. In a later analysis, co-occurring TCRs were grouped using DBSCAN, and TCRdist sequence similarity was added for clustering within HLA-allele-positive subsets. Repertoires with fewer than 30,000 or more than 120,000 public chains, plus five repertoires with anomalous nucleotide sharing, were excluded from co-occurrence clustering. Held by TCRdb, this immuneACCESS table contains in-frame sequences only and omits some clones. Under half of the omission traces to an unresolved V gene where checked; the cause of the rest is unknown. V, J and clone size are those of that table, while D and trimming were read from the DNA. The sample records about 200,000 clones, around 83% of which are singletons. 1.1% to 1.5% of the sample belongs to the ten largest clones.

The cohort was made up of 500 to 800 healthy bone marrow donors. At the time of sampling, every cohort member was nominally healthy, though immune exposures that went unrecorded were likely present. The donor tested CMV seronegative, placing the donor among the approximately 400 seronegative members of the cohort. A peripheral blood sample was provided by each donor, and peripheral blood mononuclear cells were used for TCR beta sequencing. The Qiagen DNeasy Blood Extraction Kit was used to extract genomic DNA from the blood cell samples. The chain joins TRBV2 to TRBJ1-2; 9 bases in between match TRBD1. The sample was PBMCs. This TCR came from a girl aged 10-17 years in good health and CMV-seronegative. The CDR3 region has the sequence CASSWGQGDYGYTF. The base sequence is TGTGCCAGCAGCTGGGGACAGGGAGACTATGGCTACACCTTC. Supplemented by the reference TRBV2 and TRBJ1-2 proteins around the CDR3, the complete variable domain is EPEVTQTPSHQVTQMGQEVILRCVPISNHLYFYWYRQILGQKVEFLVSFYNNEISEKSEIFDDQFSVERPDGSNFTLKIRSTKLEDSAMYFCASSWGQGDYGYTFGSGTRLTVV.